This paragraph reports one T cell receptor beta chain. Its antigen is currently not known. It has no much larger one-base neighbor in the sample; base qualities were not kept. Libraries were prepared through the immunoSEQ multiplex PCR assay. As for how the authors treated the data: A statistical classification framework was built for diagnosing cytomegalovirus status from the catalog of TCR beta chain sequences. TCRdb stores this immuneACCESS table with in-frame sequences only. Part of the clones is absent; in the studies checked, under half of the shortfall reflects unresolved V genes, and no reason is known for the rest. V and J calls and clone size come straight from that table; D and trimming were deduced from the DNA. In this sample the table shows 190,000 or so clones, around 82% of which occur a single time. 2.5% to 3.5% of the sample is held by the ten biggest clonotypes. The data belong to a study of cytomegalovirus exposure and HLA in healthy donors (dated by TCRdb to 2016 to 2017). Describing the broader study: According to a later analysis, the roughly 120 validation repertoires were produced on the same platform as the 700 or so repertoires of the first cohort. The aim of the study was to test whether cataloging public T cell receptors could identify signatures of past pathogen exposure. Besides the first cohort of 550 to 750 subjects, a separate validation cohort made up of 120 different subjects was used. High-throughput TCR immunosequencing, statistical association of individual TCRs with disease status, and machine learning were combined to predict cytomegalovirus infection status.

Study-level results and caveats: The validation cohort had no HLA typing available for a later analysis, so co-occurrence within that cohort was assessed over all 120 or so repertoires. In the study, roughly 160 TCR beta chains were listed as associated with cytomegalovirus. Cytomegalovirus status was reported to be diagnosed by the classifier with high specificity and sensitivity in both the original and validation cohorts. Across donors, most TCR sequences were observed very rarely, whereas some public TCRs were present in many individuals. According to the authors, the approach could potentially be generalized to other disease states and immunological phenotypes. Subsequent analysis determined that TCRs grouped into clusters in the first cohort also showed a tendency toward co-occurrence across the 130 or so validation repertoires, and 94% of cluster scores exceeded 0. A few of the identified cytomegalovirus-associated TCR beta chains were confirmed in vitro to be specific for cytomegalovirus antigens.

The CDR3, cysteine through phenylalanine, is 11 amino acids long. The sequence is cut down to CDR3 DNA, 33 bases in frame from base 1. Via the germline V gene (reference sequence), CDR1 is DFQATT and CDR2 SNEGSKA. Cut back by 5 bases and 8 bases, the V and J ends lie 12 bases apart. Separate from the approximately 700-subject first cohort, the validation cohort of over 90 subjects was the group to which the donors belonged. What was sequenced was PBMCs. This receptor was obtained from a woman between 18 and 29 years old in good health and CMV-seropositive. The rearranged segments are TRBV20-1 and TRBJ1-2; the D gene lacks a confident call. This receptor has the CDR3 CSARVQRGYTF. Here is the DNA: TGCAGTGCTCGGGTCCAAAGAGGCTACACCTTC.